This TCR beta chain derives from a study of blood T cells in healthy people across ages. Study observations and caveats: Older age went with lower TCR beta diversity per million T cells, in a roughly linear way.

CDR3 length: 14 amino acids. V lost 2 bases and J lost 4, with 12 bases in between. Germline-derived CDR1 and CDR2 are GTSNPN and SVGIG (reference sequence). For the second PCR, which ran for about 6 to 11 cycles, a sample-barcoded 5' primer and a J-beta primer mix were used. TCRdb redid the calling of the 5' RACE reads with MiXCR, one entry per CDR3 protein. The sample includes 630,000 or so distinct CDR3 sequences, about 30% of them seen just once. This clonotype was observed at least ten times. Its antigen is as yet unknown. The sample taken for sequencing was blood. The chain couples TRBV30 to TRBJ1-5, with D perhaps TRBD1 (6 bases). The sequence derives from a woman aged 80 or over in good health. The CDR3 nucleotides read TGTGCCTGGAGTCAGGGACACCTTAATCAGCCCCAGCATTTT. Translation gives CAWSQGHLNQPQHF. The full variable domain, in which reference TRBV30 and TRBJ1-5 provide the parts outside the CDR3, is SQTIHQWPATLVQPVGSPLSLECTVEGTSNPNLYWYRQAAGRGLQLLFYSVGIGQISSEVPQNLSASRPQDRQFILSSKKLLLSDSGFYLCAWSQGHLNQPQHFGDGTRLSIL.